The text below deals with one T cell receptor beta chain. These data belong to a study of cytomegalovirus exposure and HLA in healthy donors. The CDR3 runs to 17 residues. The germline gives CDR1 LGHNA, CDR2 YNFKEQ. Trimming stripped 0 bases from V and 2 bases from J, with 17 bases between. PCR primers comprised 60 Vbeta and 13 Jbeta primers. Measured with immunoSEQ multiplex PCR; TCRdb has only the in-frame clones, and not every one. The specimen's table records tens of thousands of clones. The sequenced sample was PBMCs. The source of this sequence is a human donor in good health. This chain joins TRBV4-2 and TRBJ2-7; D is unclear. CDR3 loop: CASSQDEPFEETYEQYF. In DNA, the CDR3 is TGTGCCAGCAGCCAAGATGAACCCTTTGAAGAGACCTACGAGCAGTACTTC.